This T cell receptor beta chain comes out of a study of blood T cell dynamics during melanoma immunotherapy. On the study more broadly: Standard first-line treatment here was pembrolizumab or nivolumab plus ipilimumab in metastatic melanoma. General study findings and limits: Disease-control patients' PBMC repertoires became either more clonal or more diverse at W3.

As to this clone: The antigen is unknown.

CDR1 is LNHNV, CDR2 YYDKDF, per germline (reference sequence). This CDR3 comprises 12 residues. The V and J ends lost 2 bases and 2 bases respectively, with 2 bases between them. Sequencing was performed with immunoSEQ multiplex PCR; in TCRdb, only in-frame clones are kept and a portion is missing. The repertoire has some 15,000 clones, approximately 90% of them found once; the top ten carry 0.8% to 1%. As to time point: week 3, after first cycle of checkpoint inhibitor. The clonotype comes from a human donor with melanoma. The material was blood, obtained from a patient treated with checkpoint blockade. The chain joins TRBV15 to TRBJ2-3; D call uncertain. CDR3 loop: CATSRTTDTQYF. In nucleotides, the CDR3 is TGTGCCACCAGCAGAACCACAGATACGCAGTATTTT.